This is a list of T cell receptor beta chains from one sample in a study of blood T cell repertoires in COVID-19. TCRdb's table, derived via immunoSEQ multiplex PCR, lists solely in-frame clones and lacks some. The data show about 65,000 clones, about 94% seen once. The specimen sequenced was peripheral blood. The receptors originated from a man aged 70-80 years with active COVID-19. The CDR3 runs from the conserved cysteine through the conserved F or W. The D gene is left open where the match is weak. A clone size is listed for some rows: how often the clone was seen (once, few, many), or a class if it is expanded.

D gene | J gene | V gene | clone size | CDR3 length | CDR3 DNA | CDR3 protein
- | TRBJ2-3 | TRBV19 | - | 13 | TGTGCCAGTAGTAGCACTTACACAGATACGCAGTATTTT | CASSSTYTDTQYF
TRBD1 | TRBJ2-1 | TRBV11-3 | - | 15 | TGTGCCAGCAGCTTCTCCGGGACAGGGATCAATGAGCAGTTCTTC | CASSFSGTGINEQFF
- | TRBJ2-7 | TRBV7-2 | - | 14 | TGTGCCAGCAGCTTAATTTTAGGGGTATACGAGCAGTACTTC | CASSLILGVYEQYF
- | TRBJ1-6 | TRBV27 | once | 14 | TGTGCCAGCACCCATTCCCGTCCCGGAGGACCCCTCCACTTT | CASTHSRPGGPLHF
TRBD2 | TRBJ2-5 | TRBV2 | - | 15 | TGTGCCAGCAGTGAATGGACTAGCGCCCAAGAGACCCAGTACTTC | CASSEWTSAQETQYF
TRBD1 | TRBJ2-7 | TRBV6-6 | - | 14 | TGTGCCAGCAGGGGACAGGGGGGCTCCTACGAGCAGTACTTC | CASRGQGGSYEQYF
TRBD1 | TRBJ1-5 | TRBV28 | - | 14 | TGTGCCAGTACGGGACAGGGGCTAAATCAGCCCCAGCATTTT | CASTGQGLNQPQHF
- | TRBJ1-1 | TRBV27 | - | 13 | TGTGCCAGGAATATCCGAATAGACACTGAAGCTTTCTTT | CARNIRIDTEAFF
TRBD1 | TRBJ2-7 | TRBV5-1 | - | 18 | TGCGCCAGCAGCCTCCAGACCGGGACAGGGATGAGCTCCTACGAGCAGTACTTC | CASSLQTGTGMSSYEQYF
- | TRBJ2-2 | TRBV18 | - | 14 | TGTGCCAGCTCACTCAGGGATAGCACCGGGGAGCTGTTTTTT | CASSLRDSTGELFF
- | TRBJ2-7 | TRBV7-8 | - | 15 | TGTGCCAGCAGCAGAGTACGGGACATCTCCTACGAGCAGTACTTC | CASSRVRDISYEQYF
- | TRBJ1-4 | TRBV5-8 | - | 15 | TGTGCCAGCAGCTTGGCCGGTCTGAGAAATGAAAAACTGTTTTTT | CASSLAGLRNEKLFF
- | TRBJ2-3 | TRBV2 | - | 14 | TGTGCCAGCCAAGCACTAGTAGTCACAGATACGCAGTATTTT | CASQALVVTDTQYF
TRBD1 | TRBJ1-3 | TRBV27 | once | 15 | TGTGCCAGCAGTCAGACAGGGTCGGCAGGAAACACCATATATTTT | CASSQTGSAGNTIYF
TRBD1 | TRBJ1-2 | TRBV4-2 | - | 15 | TGTGCCAGCAGCCAAGTACAGGGGGATAACTATGGCTACACCTTC | CASSQVQGDNYGYTF
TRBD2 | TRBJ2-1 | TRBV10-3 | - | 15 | TGTGCCATCAGTGACTTTACTAGCGGGGGCTATGAGCAGTTCTTC | CAISDFTSGGYEQFF
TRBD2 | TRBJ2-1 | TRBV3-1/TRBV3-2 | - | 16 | TGTGCCAGCAGCCAAGCTGGACTAGCGGGGTACAATGAGCAGTTCTTC | CASSQAGLAGYNEQFF
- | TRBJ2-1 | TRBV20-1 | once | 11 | TGCAGTGCTAGTGAAGGGACACCATCGTTCTTC | CSASEGTPSFF
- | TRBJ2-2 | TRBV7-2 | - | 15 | TGTGCCAGCAGCTTATATTCTTACGGGGGAGGGGAGCTGTTTTTT | CASSLYSYGGGELFF
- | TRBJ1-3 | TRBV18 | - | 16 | TGTGCCAGCTCACCAGGCGTCGGGAGCTCTGGAAACACCATATATTTT | CASSPGVGSSGNTIYF
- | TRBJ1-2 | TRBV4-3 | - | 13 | TGCGCCAGCAGCCAAGGGCTCCGTTATGGCTACACCTTC | CASSQGLRYGYTF
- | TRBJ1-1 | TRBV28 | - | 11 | TGTGCCAGCAGTGTTTGGCCTGAAGCTTTCTTT | CASSVWPEAFF
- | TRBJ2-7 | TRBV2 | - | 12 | TGTGCCAGCAGTCTAGGGGTCGGCGAGCAGTACTTC | CASSLGVGEQYF
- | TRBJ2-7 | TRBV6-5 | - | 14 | TGTGCCAGCAGTATGAACGGGGGGCGGTACGAGCAGTACTTC | CASSMNGGRYEQYF
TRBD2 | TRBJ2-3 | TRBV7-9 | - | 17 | TGTGCCAGCAGCACCCGACTAGCGGGGGGGGTCACAGATACGCAGTATTTT | CASSTRLAGGVTDTQYF
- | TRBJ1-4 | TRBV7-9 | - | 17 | TGTGCCAGCAGTTACACAACAGGGTTGCGAACTAATGAAAAACTGTTTTTT | CASSYTTGLRTNEKLFF
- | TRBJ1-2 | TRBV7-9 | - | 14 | TGTGCCAGCAGCTTAGGCGCGGGGGACACTAATATATGCTTC | CASSLGAGDTNICF
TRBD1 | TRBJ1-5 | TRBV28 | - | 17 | TGTGCCAGCAGTTTCTTTGGCGGGACAGGTAGCAATCAGCCCCAGCATTTT | CASSFFGGTGSNQPQHF
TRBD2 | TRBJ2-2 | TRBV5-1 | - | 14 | TGCGCCAGCAGCTTTAGCGGGGGAACCGGGGAGCTGTTTTTT | CASSFSGGTGELFF
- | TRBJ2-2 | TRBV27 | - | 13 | TGTGCCAGCAGTTTTTCAGGGGCTGGGGAGCTGTTTTTT | CASSFSGAGELFF
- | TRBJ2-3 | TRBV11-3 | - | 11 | TGTGCCAGCCAGGGCCCAGATACGCAGTATTTT | CASQGPDTQYF
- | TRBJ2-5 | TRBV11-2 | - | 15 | TGTGCCAGCAGCTTAGGCCGGGGGTTCCAAGAGACCCAGTACTTC | CASSLGRGFQETQYF
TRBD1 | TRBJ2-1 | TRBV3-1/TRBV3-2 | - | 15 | TGTGCCAGCAGCCAAGAGGGGAACAGGGGGCGTGAGCAGTTCTTC | CASSQEGNRGREQFF
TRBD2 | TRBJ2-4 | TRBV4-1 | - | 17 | TGCGCCAGCAGCCAAGATGGACGGGGGAGGGAAAAAAACATTCAGTACTTC | CASSQDGRGREKNIQYF
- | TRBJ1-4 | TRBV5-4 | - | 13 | TGTGCCAGCAGCTTGGTAGGGGATGAAAAACTGTTTTTT | CASSLVGDEKLFF
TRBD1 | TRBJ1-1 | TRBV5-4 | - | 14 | TGTGCCAGCAGCATATGGACAGGGCCCACTGAAGCTTTCTTT | CASSIWTGPTEAFF
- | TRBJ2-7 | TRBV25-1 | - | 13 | TGTGCCAGCAGTGGGCAGGGTTTCTACGAGCAGTACTTC | CASSGQGFYEQYF
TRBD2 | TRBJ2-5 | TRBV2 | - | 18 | TGTGCCAGCAGTGTCATAAGCGGGGGGTCCCCCTCCCAAGAGACCCAGTACTTC | CASSVISGGSPSQETQYF
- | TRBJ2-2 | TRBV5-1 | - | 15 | TGCGCCAGCAGCCCGGGGTGGGAAGGTGCCGGGGAGCTGTTTTTT | CASSPGWEGAGELFF
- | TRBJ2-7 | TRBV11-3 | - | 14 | TGTGCCAGCAGCCTAGGCCCGGCGGGATACGAGCAGTACTTC | CASSLGPAGYEQYF
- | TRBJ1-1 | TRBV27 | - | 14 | TGTGCCAGCAGTCCCACGGGGAGGAGGACTGAAGCTTTCTTT | CASSPTGRRTEAFF
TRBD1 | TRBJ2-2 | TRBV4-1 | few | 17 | TGCGCCAGCAGCCCTGGGGCGGGACAGGGAATCACCGGGGAGCTGTTTTTT | CASSPGAGQGITGELFF
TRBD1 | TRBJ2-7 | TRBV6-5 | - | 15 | TGTGCCAGCAGAGCACTAGGACAGGGGCTTTGGGAGCAGTACTTC | CASRALGQGLWEQYF
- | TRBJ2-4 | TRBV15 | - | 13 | TGTGCCACCAGCAGAGATTTGGGAGCACCTCAGTACTTC | CATSRDLGAPQYF
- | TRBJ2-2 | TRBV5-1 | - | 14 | TGCGCCAGCAGCCGGGGTGGTAACACCGGGGAGCTGTTTTTT | CASSRGGNTGELFF
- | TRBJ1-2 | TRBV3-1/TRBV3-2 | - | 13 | TGTGCCAGCAGCCAAGATGACATAAAGGGCTACACCTTC | CASSQDDIKGYTF
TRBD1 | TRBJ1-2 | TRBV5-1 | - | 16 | TGCGCCAGCAGCTTGGGAGTGGACAGGGGCTGGGGTAGCTACACCTTC | CASSLGVDRGWGSYTF
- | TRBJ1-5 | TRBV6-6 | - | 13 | TGTGCCCACCAGTGGGGGGGGAATCAGCCCCAGCATTTT | CAHQWGGNQPQHF
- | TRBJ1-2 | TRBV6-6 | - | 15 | TGTGCCAGCAGTTACTCGACCGGACAAGATTATGGCTACACCTTC | CASSYSTGQDYGYTF
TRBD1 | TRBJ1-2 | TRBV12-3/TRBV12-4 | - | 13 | TGTGCCAGCAGTACCGGGACAGGGGTCGGCTACACCTTC | CASSTGTGVGYTF
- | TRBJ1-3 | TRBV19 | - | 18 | TGTGCCAGTAGCCTCCTCCCCTCCGTCGGGGTCTCTGGAAACACCATATATTTT | CASSLLPSVGVSGNTIYF
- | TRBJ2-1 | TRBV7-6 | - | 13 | TGTGCCAGCAGCTTTACCCGGCTAGCCGAGCAGTTCTTC | CASSFTRLAEQFF
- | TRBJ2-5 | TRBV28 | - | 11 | TGTGCCAGCCGCAGGGGAGAGACCCAGTACTTC | CASRRGETQYF
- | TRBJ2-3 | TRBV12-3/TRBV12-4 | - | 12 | TGTGCCAGCAGTTTATTCTCAGATACGCAGTATTTT | CASSLFSDTQYF
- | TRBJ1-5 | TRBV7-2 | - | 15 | TGTGCCAGCAGCTTAGATTCCATTAGCAATCAGCCCCAGCATTTT | CASSLDSISNQPQHF
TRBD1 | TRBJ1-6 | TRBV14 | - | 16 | TGTGCCAGCAGCCAAGCGCCCCAGGGGGGACGTTCACCCCTCCACTTT | CASSQAPQGGRSPLHF
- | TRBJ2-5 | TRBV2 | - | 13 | TGTGCCAGCTTATGGGGGCCTGGGGAGACCCAGTACTTC | CASLWGPGETQYF
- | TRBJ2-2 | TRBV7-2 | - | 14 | TGTGCCAGCAGCTCCGACTACAACACCGGGGAGCTGTTTTTT | CASSSDYNTGELFF
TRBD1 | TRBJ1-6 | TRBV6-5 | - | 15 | TGTGCCAGCAGTACGACAGGGGACTATAATTCACCCCTCCACTTT | CASSTTGDYNSPLHF